This T cell receptor beta chain was observed in a study of blood T cell repertoires in COVID-19 (dated by TCRdb to the early 2020s). In terms of the full investigation: Samples covering the acute and convalescent phases of COVID-19 were provided by collaborators in the United States, Italy and Spain. The material from the prospective study consisted of cDNA or gDNA derived from T cells, B-cell-depleted T cells, or PBMCs. Deeply sampled blood TCRbeta repertoires from subjects exposed to, actively infected with, or recovered from COVID-19 were included in the dataset. The repertoires were made available in a free public database intended to serve as a resource for research on the immune response to SARS-CoV-2. The samples were drawn from two sources: the first 160 participants of the ongoing ImmuneRACE study, and some 1,300 subjects contributed by 6 global collaborators. The sample metadata nearly always contained a de-identified subject ID, COVID-19 status, age in years and sex. Where available, HLA class I and class II types were obtained from metadata supplied by the sample provider rather than from assay-based typing.

Enrolling through a virtual design, the prospective study's participants ranged in age from about 18 to 100 years and lived across roughly 24 United States geographic areas. To assign participants to cohorts, the prospective study relied on clinical history that participants themselves reported in a screening survey and a study questionnaire. For ImmuneRACE Cohort 3, a participant was defined as recovered based on two consecutive negative NP/OP PCR tests, clearance by a healthcare professional, or resolution of symptoms. Mobile phlebotomists in the prospective study collected whole blood, serum and a nasopharyngeal or oropharyngeal swab from every participant. Prospective study participants could optionally give additional blood draws and questionnaires over an approximately 2-month period. Blood samples from the prospective study were shipped frozen or at room temperature prior to DNA extraction.

Results the study describes overall, beyond this receptor: The quantity of clinical and demographic metadata differed by source and by participant and was supplied without curation.

This clone was detected only a few times. Its target antigen remains unknown. The input lacks base qualities; no much larger clone sits a single base away. TCRbeta CDR3 regions were amplified from genomic DNA using the immunoSEQ Assay, a bias-controlled multiplex PCR. Per the original workflow: Nucleated cell counts per sample were estimated from amplification of reference gene primers within the assay. Sequence reads were collapsed and filtered to measure the absolute abundance of every unique TCRbeta CDR3 rearrangement. For each sample, productive Simpson clonality was calculated by taking the square root of Simpson's diversity index across productive rearrangements. Held by TCRdb, this immuneACCESS table contains in-frame sequences only and omits some clones. Under half of the omission traces to an unresolved V gene where checked; the cause of the rest is unknown. V, J and clone size derive from that table, while D and trimming were established from the DNA sequence. Recorded for this sample are 200,000 to 300,000 clones; 70% to 90% of them occurred a single time. The ten largest clones take up over 1.5% of the sample.

Sequencing was performed on PBMCs or T cells enriched from blood (not recorded which). This TCR was sampled from a man aged 40-49 years who had recovered from COVID-19.

The nucleotides read TGTGCCAGCTCATTCGGCAGGGAGGAATATCAGCCCCAGCATTTT. Its product reads: CASSFGREEYQPQHF. The chain uses TRBV18 and TRBJ1-5; the D region possibly corresponds to TRBD1 (5 bases align). V lost 5 bases and J lost 5 bases; the stretch between them is 16 bases long. From the cysteine up to the phenylalanine, the CDR3 has a length of 15 residues. Only CDR3 DNA is held: 45 bases, read in frame from base 1. For CDR1 and CDR2, the germline V gene lists KGHSH and LQKENI.